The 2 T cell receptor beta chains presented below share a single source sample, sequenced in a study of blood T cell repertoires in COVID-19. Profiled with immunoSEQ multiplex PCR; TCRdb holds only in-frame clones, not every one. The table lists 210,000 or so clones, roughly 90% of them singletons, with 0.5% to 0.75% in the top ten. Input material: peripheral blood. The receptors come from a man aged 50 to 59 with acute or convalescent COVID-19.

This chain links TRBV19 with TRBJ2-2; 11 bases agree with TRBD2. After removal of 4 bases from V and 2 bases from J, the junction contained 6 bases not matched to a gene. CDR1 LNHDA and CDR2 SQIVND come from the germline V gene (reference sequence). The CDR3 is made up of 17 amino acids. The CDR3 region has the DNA TGTGCCAGTAGTACCCGGGGACTAGCGGAAAACACCGGGGAGCTGTTTTTT. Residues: CASSTRGLAENTGELFF.

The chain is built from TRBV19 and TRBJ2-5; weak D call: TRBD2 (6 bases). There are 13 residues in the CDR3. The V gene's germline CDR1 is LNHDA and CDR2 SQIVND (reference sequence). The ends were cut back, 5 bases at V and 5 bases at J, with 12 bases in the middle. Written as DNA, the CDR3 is TGTGCCAGTAGTGACCAGGGAGGCGAGACCCAGTACTTC. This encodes CASSDQGGETQYF. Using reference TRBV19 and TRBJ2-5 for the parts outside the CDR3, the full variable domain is DGGITQSPKYLFRKEGQNVTLSCEQNLNHDAMYWYRQDPGQGLRLIYYSQIVNDFQKGDIAEGYSVSREKKESFPLTVTSAQKNPTAFYLCASSDQGGETQYFGPGTRLLVL.